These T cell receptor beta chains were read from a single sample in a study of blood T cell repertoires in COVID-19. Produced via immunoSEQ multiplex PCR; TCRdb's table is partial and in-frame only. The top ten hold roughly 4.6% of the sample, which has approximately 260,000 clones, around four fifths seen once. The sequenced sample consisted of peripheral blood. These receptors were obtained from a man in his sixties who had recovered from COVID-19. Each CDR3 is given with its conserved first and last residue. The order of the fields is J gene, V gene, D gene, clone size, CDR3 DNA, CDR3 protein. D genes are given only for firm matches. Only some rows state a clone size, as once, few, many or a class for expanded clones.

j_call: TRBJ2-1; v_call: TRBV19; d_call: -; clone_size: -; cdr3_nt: TGTGCCAGTAGGGGTTACCTGACAGTCAAGGGGAATGAGCAGTTCTTC; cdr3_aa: CASRGYLTVKGNEQFF
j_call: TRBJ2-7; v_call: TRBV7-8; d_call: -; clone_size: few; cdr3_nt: TGTGCCAGCAGCTCCCGTCGGACAGTCCTTTACGAGCAGTACTTC; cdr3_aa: CASSSRRTVLYEQYF
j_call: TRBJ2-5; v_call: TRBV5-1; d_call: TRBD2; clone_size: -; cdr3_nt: TGCGCCAGCAGGCGGGGGAACCAAGAGACCCAGTACTTC; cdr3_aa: CASRRGNQETQYF
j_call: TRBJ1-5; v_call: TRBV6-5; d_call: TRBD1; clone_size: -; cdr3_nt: TGTGCCACAAGTTCCGGGACAGGGTTTCAGCCCCAGCATTTT; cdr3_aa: CATSSGTGFQPQHF
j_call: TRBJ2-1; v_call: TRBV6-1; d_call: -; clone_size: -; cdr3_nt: TGTGCCAGCAGTGGGCCCCCTCGCAACTCCTACAATGAGCAGTTCTTC; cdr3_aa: CASSGPPRNSYNEQFF
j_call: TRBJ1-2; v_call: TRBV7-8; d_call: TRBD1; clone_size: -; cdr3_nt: TGTGCCAGCAGTTACACCGGGACAGCGTATGGCTACACCTTC; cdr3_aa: CASSYTGTAYGYTF
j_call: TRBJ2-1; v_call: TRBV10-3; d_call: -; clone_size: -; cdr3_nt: TGTGCCATCAGTGACCCTGGCTTTTCGAATGAGCAGTTCTTC; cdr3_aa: CAISDPGFSNEQFF
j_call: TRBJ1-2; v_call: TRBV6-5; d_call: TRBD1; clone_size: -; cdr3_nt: TGTGCCAGCAGTTCCCGGGACAGGGGGCTTAGTGGCTACACCTTC; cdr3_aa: CASSSRDRGLSGYTF
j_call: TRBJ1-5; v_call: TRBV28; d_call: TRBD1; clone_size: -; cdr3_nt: TGTGCCAGCAGGCTGAACACCGACAGGGGTGGTCAGCCCCAGCATTTT; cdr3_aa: CASRLNTDRGGQPQHF
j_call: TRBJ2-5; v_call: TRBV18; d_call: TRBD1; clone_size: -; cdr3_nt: TGTGCCAGCTCACCATTCGACAGGGGGCAAGAGACCCAGTACTTC; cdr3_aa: CASSPFDRGQETQYF
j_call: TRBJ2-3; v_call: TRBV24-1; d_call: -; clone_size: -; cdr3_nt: TGTGCCACCAGCGGTTCCACAGATACGCAGTATTTT; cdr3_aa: CATSGSTDTQYF
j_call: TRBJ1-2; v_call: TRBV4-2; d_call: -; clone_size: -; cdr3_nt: TGTGCCAGCAGCCCCGACCCCCAGGGTTTTAACTATGGCTACACCTTC; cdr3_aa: CASSPDPQGFNYGYTF
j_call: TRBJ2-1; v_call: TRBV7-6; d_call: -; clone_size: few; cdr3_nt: TGTGCCAGCAGCTCAGTGGGACTGCCGTTGAGGGTAGAGCAGTTCTTC; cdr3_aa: CASSSVGLPLRVEQFF
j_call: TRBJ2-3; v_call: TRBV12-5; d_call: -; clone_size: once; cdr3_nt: TGTGCTAGTGGTTTCATAGATACGCAGTATTTT; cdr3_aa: CASGFIDTQYF
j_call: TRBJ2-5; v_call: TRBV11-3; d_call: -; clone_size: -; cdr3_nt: TGTGCCAGCAGCTTAGGTGGAGTCCAAGAGACCCAGTACTTC; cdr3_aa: CASSLGGVQETQYF
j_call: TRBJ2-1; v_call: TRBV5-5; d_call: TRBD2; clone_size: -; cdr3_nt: TGTGCCAGCAGCTTGGTTCTAGCGGGCTCCAATGAGCAGTTCTTC; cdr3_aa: CASSLVLAGSNEQFF
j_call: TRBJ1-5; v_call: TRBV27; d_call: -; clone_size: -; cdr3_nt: TGTGCCAGCAGTTTAATAGGGGACAATCAGCCCCAGCATTTT; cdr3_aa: CASSLIGDNQPQHF
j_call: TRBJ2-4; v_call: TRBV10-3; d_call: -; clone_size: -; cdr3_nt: TGTGCCATCAGTGAGTCGTCCTCGGGGGCCAAAAACATTCAGTACTTC; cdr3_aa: CAISESSSGAKNIQYF
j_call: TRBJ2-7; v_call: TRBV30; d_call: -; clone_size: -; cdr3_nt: TGTGCCTGGAGTGTACTCTCGAGTTACGAGCAGTACTTC; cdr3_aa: CAWSVLSSYEQYF
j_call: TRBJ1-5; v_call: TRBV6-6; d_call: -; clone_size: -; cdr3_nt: TGTGCCAGCAGTCCTGGACAGTATAGCAATCAGCCCCAGCATTTT; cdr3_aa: CASSPGQYSNQPQHF
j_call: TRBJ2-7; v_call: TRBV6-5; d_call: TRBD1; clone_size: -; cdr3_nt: TGTGCCAGCAGTTCAACCGGGACAGGGTCCTACGAGCAGTACTTC; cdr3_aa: CASSSTGTGSYEQYF
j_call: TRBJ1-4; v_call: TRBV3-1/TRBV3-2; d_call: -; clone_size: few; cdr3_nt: TGTGCCAGCAGCCGTCGTGAAAAACTGTTTTTT; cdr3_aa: CASSRREKLFF
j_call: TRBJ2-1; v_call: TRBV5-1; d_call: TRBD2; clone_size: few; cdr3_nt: TGCGCCAGCAGCTTGTGGGGCGGGACTAGCGGATACAATGAGCAGTTCTTC; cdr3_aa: CASSLWGGTSGYNEQFF
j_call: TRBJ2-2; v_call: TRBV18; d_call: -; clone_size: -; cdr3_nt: TGTGCCAGCTCACCACGTTCAGGGGCTGCGGACACCGGGGAGCTGTTTTTT; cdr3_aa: CASSPRSGAADTGELFF
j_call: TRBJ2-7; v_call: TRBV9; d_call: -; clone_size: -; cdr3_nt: TGTGCCAGCAGCGTAGGGGACTCGCCCTACGAGCAGTACTTC; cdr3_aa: CASSVGDSPYEQYF
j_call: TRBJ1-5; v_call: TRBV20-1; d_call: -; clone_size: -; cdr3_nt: TGCAGTGCTAGAGATTTCGGGGCCCAGCATTTT; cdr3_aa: CSARDFGAQHF
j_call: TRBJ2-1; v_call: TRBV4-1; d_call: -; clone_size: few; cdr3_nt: TGCGCCAGCAGCCAAGTCGGGGGGCTTTCGGAATACGAGCAGTTCTTC; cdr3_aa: CASSQVGGLSEYEQFF
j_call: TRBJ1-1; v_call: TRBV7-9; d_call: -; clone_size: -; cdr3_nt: TGTGCCAGCAGAGGGGAGGACACTGAAGCTTTCTTT; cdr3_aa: CASRGEDTEAFF
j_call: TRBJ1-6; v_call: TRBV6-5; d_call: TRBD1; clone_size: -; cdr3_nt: TGTGCCAGCACCGGGACAGGGGCTCAGTATTCACCCCTCCACTTT; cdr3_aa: CASTGTGAQYSPLHF
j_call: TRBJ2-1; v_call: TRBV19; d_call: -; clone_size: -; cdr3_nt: TGTGCCAGTAGTATTTTTGTTTCGATTAGCGGTCACTACAATGAGCAGTTCTTC; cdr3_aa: CASSIFVSISGHYNEQFF
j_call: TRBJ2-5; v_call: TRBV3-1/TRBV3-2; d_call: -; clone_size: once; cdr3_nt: TGTGCCAGCAGCCTAAGGGGCCAAAAAGAGACCCAGTACTTC; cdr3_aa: CASSLRGQKETQYF
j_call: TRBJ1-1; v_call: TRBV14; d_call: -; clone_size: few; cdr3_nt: TGTGCCAGCAGCCAAGAACTCGATTCGGAAGCTTTCTTT; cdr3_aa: CASSQELDSEAFF